A selection of T cell receptor beta chains follows, all from one sample in a study of T-cell memory formation after mild COVID-19. From the 5' RACE reads, TCRdb called clonotypes with MiXCR, one entry per CDR3 protein. The sample lists about 110,000 distinct CDR3 sequences; more than 15% were seen once. The sequenced sample was PBMCs or a T cell subset sorted from them (not recorded which). All receptors come from an adult woman who had mild COVID-19 (a few samples of this study predate the infection). Cell type and time point are not known. CDR3s include the opening cysteine and the closing phenylalanine or tryptophan. The D gene is left open where the match is weak. Some rows have no size entry. The others give once, few or many, or a class for an expanded clone.

d_call: -; clone_size: once; v_call: TRBV11-2; j_call: TRBJ1-2; cdr3_nt: TGTGCCAGCAGCGGCTACTCTGACGGGTCCTATGGCTACACCTTC; cdr3_aa: CASSGYSDGSYGYTF
d_call: -; clone_size: few; v_call: TRBV30; j_call: TRBJ2-4; cdr3_nt: TGTGCCTGGAGTCCCTACCCCCGGATTCAGTACTTC; cdr3_aa: CAWSPYPRIQYF
d_call: -; clone_size: once; v_call: TRBV4-2; j_call: TRBJ2-7; cdr3_nt: TGTGCCAGCAGCCAAGATACCTACGAGCAGTACTTC; cdr3_aa: CASSQDTYEQYF
d_call: -; clone_size: few; v_call: TRBV7-9; j_call: TRBJ2-5; cdr3_nt: TGTGCCAGCAGCGTTCAGGGTTTACGCGAGACCCAGTACTTC; cdr3_aa: CASSVQGLRETQYF
d_call: -; clone_size: few; v_call: TRBV2; j_call: TRBJ2-3; cdr3_nt: TGTGCCAGCAGTGCAGGAGGCGGCACCTCCGAAGATACGCAGTATTTT; cdr3_aa: CASSAGGGTSEDTQYF
d_call: -; clone_size: few; v_call: TRBV20-1; j_call: TRBJ2-3; cdr3_nt: TGCAGTGCCCCCGAAGGGGTGGCAGATACGCAGTATTTT; cdr3_aa: CSAPEGVADTQYF
d_call: -; clone_size: few; v_call: TRBV12-3/TRBV12-4; j_call: TRBJ1-2; cdr3_nt: TGTGCCAGCAGTCCCTTGTATGCGCTTGGCGACTATGGCTACACCTTC; cdr3_aa: CASSPLYALGDYGYTF
d_call: -; clone_size: -; v_call: TRBV12-3/TRBV12-4; j_call: TRBJ1-5; cdr3_nt: TGTGCCAGTTCCGACATGGGGCATCGTCAGCCCCAGCATTTT; cdr3_aa: CASSDMGHRQPQHF
d_call: -; clone_size: -; v_call: TRBV28; j_call: TRBJ2-2; cdr3_nt: TGTGCCAGCAGTTTCCTTACAGTCCGAAAGAACACCGGGGAGCTGTTTTTT; cdr3_aa: CASSFLTVRKNTGELFF
d_call: -; clone_size: -; v_call: TRBV5-5; j_call: TRBJ1-5; cdr3_nt: TGTGCCAGCAGCTTGCGAGGGGAATGGAATCAGCCCCAGCATTTT; cdr3_aa: CASSLRGEWNQPQHF
d_call: -; clone_size: few; v_call: TRBV4-1; j_call: TRBJ1-3; cdr3_nt: TGCGCCAGCAGCCAAGATGTAAGGGTGAATGGAAACACCATATATTTT; cdr3_aa: CASSQDVRVNGNTIYF
d_call: TRBD2; clone_size: -; v_call: TRBV4-3; j_call: TRBJ2-1; cdr3_nt: TGCGCCAGCAGCCGCGCCCTTCTAGCGGGAGGGTCCCACAATGAGCAGTTCTTC; cdr3_aa: CASSRALLAGGSHNEQFF
d_call: -; clone_size: -; v_call: TRBV4-1; j_call: TRBJ2-7; cdr3_nt: TGCGCCAGCAGCTTGGGCAGTGTGTCCTACGAGCAGTACTTC; cdr3_aa: CASSLGSVSYEQYF
d_call: -; clone_size: -; v_call: TRBV6-5; j_call: TRBJ1-1; cdr3_nt: TGTGCCAGCAGTTACTCGGGAGGGTTGGGCACTGAAGCTTTCTTT; cdr3_aa: CASSYSGGLGTEAFF
d_call: -; clone_size: -; v_call: TRBV7-9; j_call: TRBJ2-3; cdr3_nt: TGTGCCAGCAGCTTAGCCGGCCCGGTGTGGTATTTT; cdr3_aa: CASSLAGPVWYF
d_call: -; clone_size: -; v_call: TRBV10-3; j_call: TRBJ2-2; cdr3_nt: TGTGCCATCAGTGAGTCGGTCTTCGGTACCGGGGAGCTGTTTTTT; cdr3_aa: CAISESVFGTGELFF
d_call: TRBD2; clone_size: -; v_call: TRBV15; j_call: TRBJ2-1; cdr3_nt: TGTGCCACCAGCAGAGATCTCGACGGGAGGCATGAGCAGTTCTTC; cdr3_aa: CATSRDLDGRHEQFF
d_call: -; clone_size: -; v_call: TRBV21-1; j_call: TRBJ2-3; cdr3_nt: TGTGCCAGCAGCAAAGAGTGGAGGGTGTGTACAGATACGCAGTATTTT; cdr3_aa: CASSKEWRVCTDTQYF
d_call: -; clone_size: -; v_call: TRBV5-1; j_call: TRBJ1-2; cdr3_nt: TGCGCCAGCAGCTTGGGATTCCAGGGCGGGGCGCCTGGCTACACCTTC; cdr3_aa: CASSLGFQGGAPGYTF
d_call: -; clone_size: few; v_call: TRBV7-9; j_call: TRBJ2-2; cdr3_nt: TGTGCCAGCAGCTTAGCTCCAGGCTCCTACACCGGGGAGCTGTTTTTT; cdr3_aa: CASSLAPGSYTGELFF
d_call: TRBD2; clone_size: -; v_call: TRBV9; j_call: TRBJ2-2; cdr3_nt: TGTGCCAGCAGCGCCGGGACTAGCGGGGGCCCGAACACCGGGGAGCTGTTTTTT; cdr3_aa: CASSAGTSGGPNTGELFF
d_call: -; clone_size: many; v_call: TRBV29-1; j_call: TRBJ2-7; cdr3_nt: TGCAGCGTGAATTTAGCCTACGAGCAGTACTTC; cdr3_aa: CSVNLAYEQYF
d_call: -; clone_size: few; v_call: TRBV6-5; j_call: TRBJ1-5; cdr3_nt: TGTGCCAGCAGTTACTCTTGGGGGGATAGTCAGCCCCAGCATTTT; cdr3_aa: CASSYSWGDSQPQHF